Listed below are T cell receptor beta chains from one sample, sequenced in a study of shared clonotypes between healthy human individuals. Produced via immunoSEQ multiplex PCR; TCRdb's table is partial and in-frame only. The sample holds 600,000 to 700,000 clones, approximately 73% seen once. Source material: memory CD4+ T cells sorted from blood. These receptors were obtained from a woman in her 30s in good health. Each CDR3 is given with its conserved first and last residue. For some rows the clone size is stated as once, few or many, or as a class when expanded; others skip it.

CASLTGLNTEAFF | - | TRBV28
CASRTGPEAFF | - | TRBV27
CASRRDQPQHF | - | TRBV5-1
CAWSVLTGELFF | - | TRBV30
CASSPEFRRRTSGNTIYF | - | TRBV18
CASSFFGQGLYEQYF | - | TRBV28
CASILGTSNQPQHF | - | TRBV28
CASSLSGGSYEQYF | - | TRBV7-3
CASSTTGARQPQHF | - | TRBV6-1
CASSVNRVQYF | - | TRBV13
CASSFREGPTDTQYF | - | TRBV11-3
CASRAQGAADTQYF | - | TRBV2
CASSRDPGGYEQYF | many | TRBV6-5
CASSWAQIGTGELFF | - | TRBV5-5
CASNGQGNEQFF | - | TRBV6-1